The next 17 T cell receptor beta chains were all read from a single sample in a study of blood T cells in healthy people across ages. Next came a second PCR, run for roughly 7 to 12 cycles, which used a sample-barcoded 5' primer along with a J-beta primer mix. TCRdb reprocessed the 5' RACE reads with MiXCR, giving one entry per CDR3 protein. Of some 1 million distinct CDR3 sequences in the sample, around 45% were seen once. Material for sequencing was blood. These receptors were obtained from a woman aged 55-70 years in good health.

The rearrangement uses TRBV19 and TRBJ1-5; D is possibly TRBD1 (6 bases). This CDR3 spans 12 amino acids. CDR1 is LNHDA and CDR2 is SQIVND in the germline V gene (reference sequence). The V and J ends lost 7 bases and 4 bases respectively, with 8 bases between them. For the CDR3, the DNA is TGTGCCAGTAAGGACAGAAATCAGCCCCAGCATTTT. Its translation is CASKDRNQPQHF.

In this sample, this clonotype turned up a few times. CDR3 loop: CASRLAGNTGELFF. CDR3 DNA: TGTGCCAGCAGGTTAGCGGGGAACACCGGGGAGCTGTTTTTT. The chain has TRBV21-1 and TRBJ2-2; the D segment call TRBD2 is taken from the table without a DNA check. TRBV21-1 corresponds to a pseudogene. The length of the CDR3 is 14 residues.

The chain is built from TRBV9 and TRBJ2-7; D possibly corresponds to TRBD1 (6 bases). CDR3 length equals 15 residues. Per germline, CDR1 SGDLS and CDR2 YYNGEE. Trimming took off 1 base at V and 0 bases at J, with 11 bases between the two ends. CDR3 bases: TGTGCCAGCAGCGTATCCAAACAGGGCTCCTACGAGCAGTACTTC. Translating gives CASSVSKQGSYEQYF.

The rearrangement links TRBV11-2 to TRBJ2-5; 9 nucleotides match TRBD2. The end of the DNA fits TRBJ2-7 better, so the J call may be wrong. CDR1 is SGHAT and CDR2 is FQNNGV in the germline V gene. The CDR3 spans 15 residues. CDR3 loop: CASRPTSGLLYEQYF. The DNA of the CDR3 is TGTGCCAGCAGACCTACTAGCGGGCTTCTCTACGAGCAGTACTTC.

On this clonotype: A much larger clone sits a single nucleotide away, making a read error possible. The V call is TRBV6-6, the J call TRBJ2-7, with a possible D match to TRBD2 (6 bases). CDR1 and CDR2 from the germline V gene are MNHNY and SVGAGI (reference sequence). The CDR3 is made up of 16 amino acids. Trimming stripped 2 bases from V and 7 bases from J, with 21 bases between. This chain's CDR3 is CASSYPRAGRLNEQYF. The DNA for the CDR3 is TGTGCCAGCAGTTACCCGAGGGCGGGACGGTTAAATGAGCAGTACTTC.

The CDR3 here is CASSRTVQRGNYEQYF. The CDR3 nucleotides are TGTGCCAGCAGCCGCACCGTCCAGCGGGGGAACTACGAGCAGTACTTC. The genes are TRBV7-2 and TRBJ2-7; 8 positions agree with TRBD2. Germline CDR1 SGHTA, CDR2 FQGNSA. V lost 5 bases and J lost 3; bases outside the gene matches: 12. CDR3 size: 16 residues.

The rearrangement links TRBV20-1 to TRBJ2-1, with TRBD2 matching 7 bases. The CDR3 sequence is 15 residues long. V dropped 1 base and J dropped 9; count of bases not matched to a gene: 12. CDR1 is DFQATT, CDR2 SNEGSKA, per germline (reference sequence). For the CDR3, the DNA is TGCAGTGCTAGAGGTGTCGGCGGGAGTCGAGTTGAGCAGTTCTTC. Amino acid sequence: CSARGVGGSRVEQFF.

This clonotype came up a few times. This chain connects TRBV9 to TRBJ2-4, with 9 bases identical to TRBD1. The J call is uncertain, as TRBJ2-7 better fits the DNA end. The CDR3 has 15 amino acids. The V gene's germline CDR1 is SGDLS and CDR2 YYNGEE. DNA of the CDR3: TGTGCCAGCAGCGGACCGGGACAGGGATTTGACGAGCAGTACTTC. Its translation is CASSGPGQGFDEQYF.

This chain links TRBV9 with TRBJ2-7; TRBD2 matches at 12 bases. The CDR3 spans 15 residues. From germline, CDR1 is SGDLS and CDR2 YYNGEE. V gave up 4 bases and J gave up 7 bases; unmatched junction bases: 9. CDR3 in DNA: TGTGCCAGCAGCACTACAGGGACTAGCGGGTATGAGCAGTACTTC. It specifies CASSTTGTSGYEQYF.

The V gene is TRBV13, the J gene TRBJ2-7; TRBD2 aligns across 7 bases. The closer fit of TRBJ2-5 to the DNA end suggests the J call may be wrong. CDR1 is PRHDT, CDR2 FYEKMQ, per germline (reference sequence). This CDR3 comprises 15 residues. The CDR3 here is CASSLGSRDYGTQYF. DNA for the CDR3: TGTGCCAGCAGCTTAGGGTCGCGGGACTACGGGACCCAGTACTTC.

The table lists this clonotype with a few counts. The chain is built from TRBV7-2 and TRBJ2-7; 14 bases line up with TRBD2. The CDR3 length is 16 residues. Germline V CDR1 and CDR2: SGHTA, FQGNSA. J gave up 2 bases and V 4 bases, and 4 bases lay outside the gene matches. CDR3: CASSWGLAGVAYEQYF. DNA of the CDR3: TGTGCCAGCAGCTGGGGACTAGCGGGAGTGGCCTACGAGCAGTACTTC.

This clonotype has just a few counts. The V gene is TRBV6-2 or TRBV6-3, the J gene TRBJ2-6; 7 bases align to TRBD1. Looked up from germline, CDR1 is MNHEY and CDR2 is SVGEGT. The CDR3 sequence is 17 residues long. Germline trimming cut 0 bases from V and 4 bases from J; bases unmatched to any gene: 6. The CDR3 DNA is TGTGCCAGCAGTTACTCTTCAGGGGGAACCGGGGCCAACGTCCTGACTTTC. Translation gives CASSYSSGGTGANVLTF.

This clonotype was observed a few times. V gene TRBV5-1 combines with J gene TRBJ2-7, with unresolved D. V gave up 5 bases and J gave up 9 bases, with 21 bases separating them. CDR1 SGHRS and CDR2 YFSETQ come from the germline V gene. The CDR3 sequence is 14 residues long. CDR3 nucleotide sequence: TGCGCCAGCAGGGATACCCCGATCGGACGGACGCAGTACTTC. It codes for CASRDTPIGRTQYF.

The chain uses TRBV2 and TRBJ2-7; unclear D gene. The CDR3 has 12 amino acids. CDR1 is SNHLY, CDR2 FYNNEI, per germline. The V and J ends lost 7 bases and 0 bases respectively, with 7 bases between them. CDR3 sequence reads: CASTGSSYEQYF. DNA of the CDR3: TGTGCCAGCACGGGCAGCTCCTACGAGCAGTACTTC.

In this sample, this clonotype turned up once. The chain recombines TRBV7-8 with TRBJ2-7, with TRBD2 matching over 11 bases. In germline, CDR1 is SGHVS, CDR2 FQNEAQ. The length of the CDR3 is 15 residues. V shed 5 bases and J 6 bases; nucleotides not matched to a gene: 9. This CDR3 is CASSPDSGRASEQYF. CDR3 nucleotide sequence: TGTGCCAGCAGCCCCGATAGCGGGAGGGCCTCCGAGCAGTACTTC.

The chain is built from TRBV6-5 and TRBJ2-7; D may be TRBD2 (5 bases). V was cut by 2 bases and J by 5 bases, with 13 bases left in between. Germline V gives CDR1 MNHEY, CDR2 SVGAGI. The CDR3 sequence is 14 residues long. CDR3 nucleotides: TGTGCCAGCAGTTACGCGAGGCTAGCAGACGAGCAGTACTTC. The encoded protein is CASSYARLADEQYF.

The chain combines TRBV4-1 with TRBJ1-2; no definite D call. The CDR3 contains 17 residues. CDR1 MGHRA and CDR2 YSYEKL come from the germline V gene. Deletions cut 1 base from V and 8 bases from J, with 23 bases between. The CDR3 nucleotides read TGCGCCAGCAGCCAAGGTGCTCTCAGGCCCAGTACAGAAGGCTACACCTTC. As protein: CASSQGALRPSTEGYTF.